Listed below are T cell receptor beta chains from one sample, sequenced in a study of control samples from healthy donors and cancer patients. Profiling relied on immunoSEQ multiplex PCR, and the TCRdb table lists in-frame clones only, not all of them. The sample records about 120,000 clones, approximately 90% being singletons. Sample: blood. All receptors derive from a man in his forties or fifties in good health. Both conserved end residues are trimmed from each CDR3.

v_call cdr3_aa
TRBV10-2 ASRWTGSYGYT
TRBV24-1 ATSLTGFGNTIY
TRBV27 ASSLGDRDSEQF
TRBV2 ASTGETQY
TRBV5-1 ASSLGQVRGYT
TRBV23-1 ARRVTEAF
TRBV10-1 ASSELGLAGMNEQF
TRBV4-2 ASSRNSGTDYGYT
TRBV6-6 ASSYPTEGQGALF
TRBV6-5 ASRKTGGTDTQY
TRBV21-1 ASSKDGTPSYEQY
TRBV29-1 SVDGPQDEQY
TRBV4-3 ASSQGSSTDTQY
TRBV30 AWSVRFGGIAEAF
TRBV25-1 ASSEYERGLTNEKLF
TRBV2 ASSGALPHQPQH